This T cell receptor (beta chain) was identified in a study of blood T cell repertoires in COVID-19. The wider study: Samples of COVID-19 (acute and convalescent) were obtained from the United States, Italy and Spain. PBMCs, B-cell-depleted T cells, or T cells provided the cDNA or gDNA that made up the material.

In the original workflow: From reference gene primer amplification, estimates of nucleated cell counts were derived. Libraries were prepared by immunoSEQ multiplex PCR; TCRdb keeps only in-frame clonotypes and omits some of them. Clone size and V and J calls were adopted from that table, with D and trimming inferred from the DNA. The sample carries about 87,000 clones, about 85% recorded once. V shed 5 bases and J 0 bases; nucleotides not matched to a gene: 1. The CDR3 is 14 residues long. Germline V gene lookup returns CDR1 MNHEY and CDR2 SMNVEV (reference sequence). The Seattle patients joined while their infection was active and were tracked longitudinally afterward.

The V call is TRBV27, the J call TRBJ2-4; TRBD2 matches at 7 bases. The source is a woman older than 75 with COVID-19, enrolled during active disease. The sequenced material came from peripheral blood. CDR3 amino acids: CASSRGVAKNIQYF. CDR3 DNA sequence: TGTGCCAGCAGTCGGGGGGTAGCCAAAAACATTCAGTACTTC.